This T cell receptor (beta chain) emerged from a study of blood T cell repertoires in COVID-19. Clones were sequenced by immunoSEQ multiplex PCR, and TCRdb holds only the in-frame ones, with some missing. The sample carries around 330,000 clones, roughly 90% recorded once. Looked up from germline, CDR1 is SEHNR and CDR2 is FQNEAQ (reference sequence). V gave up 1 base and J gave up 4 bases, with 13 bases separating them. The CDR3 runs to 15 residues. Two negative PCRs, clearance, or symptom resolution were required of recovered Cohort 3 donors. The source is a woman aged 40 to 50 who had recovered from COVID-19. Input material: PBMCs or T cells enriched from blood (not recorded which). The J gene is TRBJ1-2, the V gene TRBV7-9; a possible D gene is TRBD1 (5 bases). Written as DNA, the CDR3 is TGTGCCAGCAGCTTAGAGTCAGGGATGGGCTATGGCTACACCTTC. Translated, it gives CASSLESGMGYGYTF.